The rows below give T cell receptor beta chains drawn from one sample of a study of human CD8 memory T cell subsets. TCRdb reprocessed the 5' RACE reads, with one entry per CDR3 protein and no DNA. The repertoire table contains just under 7,500 distinct CDR3 sequences. Sequencing used CD8+ T cells from PBMCs. All receptors derive from a human donor in good health. Each CDR3 is given with its conserved first and last residue. Each record gives: V gene, clone size, J gene, CDR3 protein. Part of the rows lack a size; the others show once, few, many or a class for expanded clones.

TRBV24-1	NA	TRBJ2-1	CATSAGGAENEQFF
TRBV28	NA	TRBJ2-7	CASSLGGTPSYEQYF
TRBV10-2	NA	TRBJ2-7	CASSDGRGSSYEQYF
TRBV7-9	medium-sized	TRBJ2-5	CASSFWALGEETQYF
TRBV7-6	NA	TRBJ1-1	CASSLGSAGGIEAFF
TRBV4-1	medium-sized	TRBJ2-7	CASSQGTGGTYEQYF
TRBV30	NA	TRBJ1-1	CAWSVGKSRDRGMNTEAFF
TRBV12-3/TRBV12-4	NA	TRBJ2-1	CASSLGEGLAGENEQFF
TRBV4-3	medium-sized	TRBJ2-4	CASSQDRVEGGRDIQYF
TRBV30	medium-sized	TRBJ1-2	CAWSVEMDYGYTF
TRBV30	NA	TRBJ2-2	CAWSSGAGELFF
TRBV3-1	NA	TRBJ2-1	CASSFPEQGAEQFF
TRBV10-3	NA	TRBJ2-7	CAIRDVEDYEQYF
TRBV30	NA	TRBJ1-1	CAWSVLDSTEAFF
TRBV11-2	NA	TRBJ2-5	CASSFEVAEETQYF
TRBV28	NA	TRBJ2-7	CASGEGLAIHEQYF
TRBV3-1	NA	TRBJ2-1	CASSQELTGQGNEQFF
TRBV12-3/TRBV12-4	NA	TRBJ2-7	CASSPAGGSTYEQYF
TRBV7-9	NA	TRBJ2-3	CASSLPSGDTQYF
TRBV20-1	NA	TRBJ1-1	CSARDPTQQGGTEAFF
TRBV19	NA	TRBJ1-5	CASTTERENSNQPQHF
TRBV6-4	NA	TRBJ2-3	CASSDSPGVSTDTQYF
TRBV7-2	NA	TRBJ2-7	CASRSGPSYEQYF
TRBV7-9	NA	TRBJ2-1	CASSPGTAAYNEQFF
TRBV7-9	NA	TRBJ2-1	CASSFGTSFNEQFF
TRBV7-9	NA	TRBJ2-7	CASSSSGAPPEQYF
TRBV5-6	NA	TRBJ2-7	CASSFGTGLYEQYF
TRBV4-1	NA	TRBJ2-1	CASSLRVYNEQFF
TRBV7-8	NA	TRBJ1-1	CASSSPGRTEAFF
TRBV12-3/TRBV12-4	NA	TRBJ2-3	CASGLPGLALSSTDTQYF
TRBV6-1	NA	TRBJ2-3	CATSPGAGGADTQYF
TRBV2	NA	TRBJ2-7	CASSEVYSGSYEQYF
TRBV30	NA	TRBJ1-2	CAWTRALGHYGYTF
TRBV18	NA	TRBJ2-3	CASSPGTDTQYF
TRBV5-1	NA	TRBJ2-5	CASSAWGGRQETQYF
TRBV10-3	NA	TRBJ1-3	CAIRGSGTGGPGNTIYF
TRBV6-4	NA	TRBJ2-1	CASSDGTNNEQFF
TRBV5-6	NA	TRBJ2-7	CASSVGSHLYEQYF
TRBV20-1	NA	TRBJ1-5	CSATGTGGDQPQHF
TRBV5-5	NA	TRBJ1-1	CASSLDLAGEAFF
TRBV20-1	NA	TRBJ1-1	CSAREAGTEAFF
TRBV4-1	NA	TRBJ2-5	CASSQVRTGKETQYF
TRBV3-1	NA	TRBJ2-2	CASSQTSANTGELFF
TRBV19	NA	TRBJ2-2	CASNPANTGELFF
TRBV21-1	medium-sized	TRBJ2-3	CASSKVGATDTQYF
TRBV20-1	NA	TRBJ2-1	CSADPFLGTRPNNEQFF
TRBV7-6	NA	TRBJ2-3	CASSPGRSATDTQYF
TRBV13	NA	TRBJ1-3	CASSLGEEGSRENTIYF
TRBV23-1	NA	TRBJ2-4	CASSRAGQGRQAKNIQYF
TRBV28	NA	TRBJ2-5	CASSFPRGLSGQETQYF
TRBV21-1	NA	TRBJ2-7	CASSDSSRAYEQYF
TRBV4-1	NA	TRBJ2-3	CASSLTSGERDTQYF
TRBV2	NA	TRBJ2-7	CASGHVLYSSSYEQYF
TRBV20-1	NA	TRBJ1-2	CSALPEGIIYGYTF